This T cell receptor beta chain was observed in a study of blood T cell repertoires in COVID-19 (dated by TCRdb to the early 2020s). In terms of the full investigation: Samples from collaborators originated in the United States, Italy and Spain and spanned both the acute and convalescent phases of COVID-19. The prospective study material was composed of cDNA or gDNA derived from T cells, B-cell-depleted T cells, or PBMCs. Where available, HLA class I and class II types were taken from metadata supplied by the sample provider and were not determined by assay-based typing. Sample metadata almost always included a de-identified subject ID, COVID-19 status, age in years and sex. Samples came from the ongoing ImmuneRACE study (first 160 participants) plus 1,254 subjects from 6 global collaborators. Subjects who had been exposed to COVID-19, were actively infected with it, or had recovered from it provided the deeply sampled blood TCRbeta repertoires that made up the dataset. A freely available public database, intended as a resource for researchers studying the immune response to SARS-CoV-2, is where the repertoires were released. What the work shows at the level of the full study, not this receptor alone: Clinical and demographic metadata were provided uncurated, with the amount varying by source and participant.

Enrolling through a virtual design, the prospective study's participants ranged in age from roughly 18 to 89 years and lived across about two dozen United States geographic areas. Cohort assignment in the prospective study relied on participant-reported clinical history from a screening survey and a study questionnaire. Mobile phlebotomists in the prospective study collected whole blood, serum and a nasopharyngeal or oropharyngeal swab from every participant. Prospective study participants could optionally give additional blood draws and questionnaires over an approximately two-month period. Prospective study blood samples were shipped either frozen or at room temperature before DNA extraction. TCRbeta CDR3 regions were amplified from genomic DNA by means of the immunoSEQ Assay, a bias-controlled multiplex PCR. As for the original processing: Within the assay, amplification of reference gene primers was used to estimate how many nucleated cells each sample contained. Sequence reads were collapsed and filtered to measure the absolute abundance of every unique TCRbeta CDR3 rearrangement. Productive Simpson clonality was computed per sample as the square root of Simpson's diversity index over productive rearrangements. Sourced from immuneACCESS, this table was stored by TCRdb with only in-frame sequences that have V and J called. A share of the clones is absent; for the studies checked, an unresolved V gene accounts for under half, and the remainder has no known explanation. The V and J calls and clone size are taken from that table; D and trimming were inferred from the DNA. This sample has over 200,000 clones in its table, and roughly 87% of those were observed once. The top ten clonotypes cover 10% of the sample.

Turning to this clone: Its antigen is still unknown. Base qualities are not recorded, but no much larger clone differs from it by a single base.

Cut back by 3 bases and 5 bases, the V and J ends lie 10 bases apart. The CDR3 has 13 amino acids, counting the end cysteine and phenylalanine. Of the read, only the CDR3 DNA is kept; its 39 bases are in frame from base 1. The germline V gene yields SGHAT for CDR1 and FQNNGV for CDR2. This chain joins TRBV11-2 to TRBJ2-5, with TRBD2 tentatively as D gene (5 bases match). The specimen was PBMCs or T cells enriched from blood (not recorded which). The clonotype was recovered from a man between 18 and 29 years old with acute COVID-19. The DNA sequence is TGTGCCAGCAGCTTGGTAGGACTGGAGACCCAGTACTTC. This encodes CASSLVGLETQYF.